A single sample gave rise to the 20 T cell receptor beta chains below, sequenced in a study of Ad26.COV2.S vaccination and SARS-CoV-2 variants. Clones were sequenced by immunoSEQ multiplex PCR, and TCRdb holds only the in-frame ones, with some missing. The sample contains 400,000 to 450,000 clones, approximately 92% of which appear only once. The sample's treatment: some 19 received Ad26.COV2.S at low or high dose, single or two shots; about five received placebo; per-sample allocation not given. Samples analyzed were those drawn on day 63 after the first vaccine or placebo injection. This specimen consisted of peripheral blood, obtained in a trial of Ad26.COV2.S vaccine versus placebo. The receptors here all came from a person aged 18 to 59 who received the Ad26.COV2.S COVID-19 vaccine or a placebo.

This sequence joins TRBV11-2 and TRBJ1-4, with D possibly matching TRBD1 (6 bases). The CDR3 has 14 amino acids. The ends were cut back, 5 bases at V and 2 bases at J, with 9 bases in the middle. Germline values: CDR1 SGHAT, CDR2 FQNNGV. The CDR3 DNA reads TGTGCCAGCAGCCCAGGGGTTACTAATGAAAAACTGTTTTTT. Encoded protein: CASSPGVTNEKLFF.

The V gene is TRBV11-2, the J gene TRBJ2-7; D remains ambiguous. The CDR3 consists of 13 residues. The germline CDR1 and CDR2 sequences are SGHAT and FQNNGV. Trimming took off 0 bases at V and 4 bases at J, with 7 bases between the two ends. The CDR3 nucleotides are TGTGCCAGCAGCTTAGAGGGGTCGTACGAGCAGTACTTC. Its translation: CASSLEGSYEQYF.

The chain carries TRBV9 and TRBJ1-1; no firm D call. Trimming took 4 bases from V and 10 from J, leaving 14 bases between them. This CDR3 is built from 12 residues. Per the germline V gene, CDR1 is SGDLS and CDR2 is YYNGEE. Here the CDR3 DNA reads TGTGCCAGCAGCCCTGTTGTGGGCGGAGCTTTCTTT. It is translated as CASSPVVGGAFF.

This clone occurred a few times. This chain joins TRBV7-8 and TRBJ1-1, with D uncertain. The V and J ends lost 3 bases and 0 bases respectively, with 5 bases between them. Germline V gene data show CDR1 as SGHVS and CDR2 as FQNEAQ. CDR3 length equals 13 residues. The CDR3 bases are TGTGCCAGCAGCTTTAGTGTGAACACTGAAGCTTTCTTT. Translating it yields CASSFSVNTEAFF.

The chain recombines TRBV18 with TRBJ2-4; D tentatively fits TRBD1 or TRBD2 (5 bases each). This CDR3 spans 16 amino acids. V was cut by 3 bases and J by 0 bases, with 12 bases left in between. Germline V lookup: CDR1 KGHSH, CDR2 LQKENI. CDR3 in amino acids: CASSPGTALAKNIQYF. In DNA form, the CDR3 reads TGTGCCAGCTCACCCGGGACCGCCCTAGCCAAAAACATTCAGTACTTC.

The sample holds a few counts of this clone. This chain connects TRBV30 to TRBJ2-7; no clear D gene. The CDR3 sequence is 12 residues long. The germline gives CDR1 GTSNPN, CDR2 SVGIG (reference sequence). Trimming took 4 bases from V and 2 from J, leaving 9 bases between them. The CDR3 region has the DNA TGTGCCTGGAATCAGGCGACCTACGAGCAGTACTTC. This translates into CAWNQATYEQYF.

DNA for the CDR3: TGTGCCTGGATGGGGACCAGCTCCTATAATTCACCCCTCCACTTT. It yields the protein CAWMGTSSYNSPLHF. This chain connects TRBV30 to TRBJ1-6; maybe TRBD1 (5 bases). This CDR3 is 15 amino acids long. The V and J ends lost 4 bases and 0 bases respectively, with 10 bases between them. The germline V gene encodes CDR1 GTSNPN and CDR2 SVGIG (reference sequence).

The chain couples TRBV5-1 to TRBJ2-3; tentatively, D is TRBD2 (6 bases). Germline V lookup: CDR1 SGHRS, CDR2 YFSETQ. Trimming removed 0 bases at V and 4 bases at J, with 18 bases between. The CDR3 is made up of 17 amino acids. The CDR3 region is CASSLGAIGRWPDTQYF. The DNA for the CDR3 is TGCGCCAGCAGCTTGGGAGCAATCGGGAGATGGCCAGATACGCAGTATTTT.

The chain links TRBV18 to TRBJ1-4; 9 bases are a match to TRBD1. Germline V gene lookup returns CDR1 KGHSH and CDR2 LQKENI. V lost 3 bases and J lost 3; bases outside the gene matches: 5. The CDR3 length is 16 residues. Written as DNA, the CDR3 is TGTGCCAGCTCACCGACAGGGGGGGCACCTAATGAAAAACTGTTTTTT. This encodes CASSPTGGAPNEKLFF.

This clone appeared a few times. This sequence joins TRBV7-8 and TRBJ1-3; D gene ambiguous. This CDR3 contains 13 residues. Germline V gene sequence: CDR1 SGHVS, CDR2 FQNEAQ. Deletions cut 6 bases from V and 0 bases from J, with 6 bases between. The CDR3 loop is CASRENSGNTIYF. The CDR3 DNA reads as TGTGCCAGCAGGGAGAACTCTGGAAACACCATATATTTT.

The rearrangement links TRBV28 to TRBJ2-1; either TRBD1 or TRBD2 may supply D (5 bases each). The CDR3 contains 14 residues. Germline-derived CDR1 and CDR2 are MDHEN and SYDVKM. Trimming removed 8 bases at V and 8 bases at J, with 19 bases between. In nucleotides, the CDR3 is TGTGCCAGCGCGCGTATGGTGGGGGTCTATGAGCAGTTCTTC. The encoded protein is CASARMVGVYEQFF. Full variable domain (outside the CDR3, taken from reference TRBV28 and TRBJ2-1): DVKVTQSSRYLVKRTGEKVFLECVQDMDHENMFWYRQDPGLGLRLIYFSYDVKMKEKGDIPEGYSVSREKKERFSLILESASTNQTSMYLCASARMVGVYEQFFGPGTRLTVL.

The gene calls are TRBV27 and TRBJ1-1; 11 nucleotides line up with TRBD1. The germline CDR1 and CDR2 sequences are MNHEY and SMNVEV (reference sequence). V was clipped by 1 base and J by 1 base; unmatched bases: 14. CDR3 length equals 20 residues. As DNA, the CDR3 is TGTGCCAGCAGTTTATTTCGGGTTGGTCGGACAGGGGGCAGGAACACTGAAGCTTTCTTT. Translating gives CASSLFRVGRTGGRNTEAFF.

The chain carries TRBV18 and TRBJ2-1; 9 bases agree with TRBD2. The germline CDR1 and CDR2 sequences are KGHSH and LQKENI. CDR3 size: 14 residues. The trim removed 1 base at V and 9 bases at J, leaving 4 bases unmatched. This CDR3 reads CASSPQTSGFEQFF. The CDR3 coding sequence is TGTGCCAGCTCACCACAGACTAGCGGATTTGAGCAGTTCTTC. Variable domain in full (rest from reference TRBV18 and TRBJ2-1): NAGVMQNPRHLVRRRGQEARLRCSPMKGHSHVYWYRQLPEEGLKFMVYLQKENIIDESGMPKERFSAEFPKEGPSILRIQQVVRGDSAAYFCASSPQTSGFEQFFGPGTRLTVL.

This chain connects TRBV20-1 to TRBJ2-3; D may be TRBD1 (5 bases). Germline loops: CDR1 DFQATT, CDR2 SNEGSKA (reference sequence). This CDR3 region has 11 residues. The CDR3 DNA reads TGCCTTCCAGGGCACACAGATACGCAGTATTTT. This encodes CLPGHTDTQYF.

V gene TRBV28 combines with J gene TRBJ2-1, with D tentatively TRBD2 (7 bases). CDR3 size: 16 residues. V lost 6 bases and J lost 5, with 20 bases in between. CDR1 is MDHEN, CDR2 SYDVKM, per germline. The CDR3 nucleotides are TGTGCCAGCAGGGGTCGGGGGGCGCCTACTAACAATGAGCAGTTCTTC. Encoded protein: CASRGRGAPTNNEQFF.

V gene TRBV29-1 combines with J gene TRBJ2-1; 7 bases are shared with TRBD1. Germline V gives CDR1 SQVTM, CDR2 ANQGSEA. V was pared by 6 bases and J by 5 bases, with 7 bases of the junction left unmatched. CDR3 size: 13 residues. The CDR3, as DNA: TGCAGCGTCTACAGGGGCGCCCACAATGAGCAGTTCTTC. This encodes CSVYRGAHNEQFF.

This rearrangement joins TRBV6-5 to TRBJ2-7, with 8 bases identical to TRBD2. CDR3 length equals 13 residues. Unmatched junction bases numbered 7, after V lost 6 bases and J lost 6 bases. Germline CDR1 reads MNHEY; CDR2 reads SVGAGI. The CDR3: CASSYDAGGEQYF. The DNA for the CDR3 is TGTGCCAGCAGCTACGACGCGGGGGGCGAGCAGTACTTC.

This chain joins TRBV4-2 and TRBJ1-1; TRBD1 aligns across 7 bases. Per germline, CDR1 LGHNA and CDR2 YNFKEQ. The CDR3 covers 16 residues. V lost 3 bases to trimming and J lost 0 bases; unmatched junction nucleotides: 7. CDR3: CASSHPGTAMNTEAFF. The CDR3 DNA reads TGTGCCAGCAGCCATCCCGGGACAGCCATGAACACTGAAGCTTTCTTT.

V is TRBV11-2 and J is TRBJ1-1; D remains ambiguous. Germline V gene data show CDR1 as SGHAT and CDR2 as FQNNGV. This CDR3 is 13 amino acids long. V was shortened by 2 bases and J by 1 base, with 5 bases between the two germline ends. The CDR3 is CASSLFQNTEAFF. The CDR3 DNA sequence: TGTGCCAGCAGCTTATTTCAGAACACTGAAGCTTTCTTT.

The chain recombines TRBV18 with TRBJ1-1; TRBD1 matches at 8 bases. This CDR3 region has 15 residues. Germline V gene sequence: CDR1 KGHSH, CDR2 LQKENI. After removal of 4 bases from V and 0 bases from J, the junction contained 4 bases not matched to a gene. CDR3 nucleotides: TGTGCCAGCTCACTTGGACAGGGTATGAACACTGAAGCTTTCTTT. Translated: CASSLGQGMNTEAFF.